Listed below are T cell receptor beta chains from one sample, sequenced in a study of human CD8 memory T cell subsets. TCRdb derives one entry per CDR3 protein from the 5' RACE reads, leaving out DNA. In all, the sample yields roughly 17,000 distinct CDR3 sequences. The source material was CD8+ T cells from PBMCs. The receptors here all came from a human donor in good health. Both conserved end residues are part of each CDR3. Clone size is shown for a subset of rows, as once, few, many or a class of expanded clone.

size,J,V,CDR3
.,TRBJ2-1,TRBV9,CASSVTGGNEQFF
.,TRBJ2-5,TRBV4-3,CASSQKRGGRETQYF
.,TRBJ2-3,TRBV5-1,CASSPRPLSDTQYF
.,TRBJ2-2,TRBV11-2,CASGLVGPNTGELFF
.,TRBJ2-1,TRBV6-6,CASSPGTDTYNEQFF
.,TRBJ1-1,TRBV4-2,CASSQLQNTEAFF
.,TRBJ1-1,TRBV4-3,CASSQDWGADTEAFF
medium-sized,TRBJ2-5,TRBV19,CASSRTVQETQYF
.,TRBJ2-7,TRBV4-3,CASSQELTGGSYEQYF
.,TRBJ1-2,TRBV6-1,CASSEALVSGGDYGYTF
.,TRBJ2-1,TRBV7-2,CASSSTGNEQFF
.,TRBJ2-1,TRBV27,CASSGSGTSGPYNEQFF
.,TRBJ2-3,TRBV5-1,CASSLIGRELTDTQYF
.,TRBJ2-1,TRBV28,CASSPGPGQSSYNEQFF
.,TRBJ2-2,TRBV29-1,CSVVPYGTENTGELFF
medium-sized,TRBJ2-7,TRBV6-1,CASNWDRVNEQYF
.,TRBJ2-1,TRBV7-9,CASSFGGINNEQFF
.,TRBJ1-2,TRBV20-1,CSAMPGQRRGYTF
.,TRBJ2-5,TRBV6-5,CASSYGTEETQYF
.,TRBJ2-7,TRBV19,CASSKLREPYEQYF
.,TRBJ2-1,TRBV19,CASTPTEAGYNEQFF
.,TRBJ2-5,TRBV20-1,CSARERAAPRGTQYF
.,TRBJ2-7,TRBV3-1,CASSHGFGYEQYF